Sequencing of this T cell receptor (beta chain) was carried out in a study of beta chain features in type 1 diabetes. The CDR3 loop spans 12 amino acids. Germline loops: CDR1 KGHSH, CDR2 LQKENI. With 3 bases removed from V and 5 bases from J, the gap between germline ends came to 7 bases. Turning to this clone: Within the sample, other DNA sequences also encode this same CDR3.

Isolated RNA was reverse transcribed in full, so expressed TCRB transcripts were sequenced. TCRdb's copy holds only in-frame clones and misses some; the assay was immunoSEQ multiplex PCR. The data show 430,000 or so clones, 10% to 12% seen once. The rearrangement joins TRBV18 to TRBJ2-5; no clear D gene. Sequencing used naive CD4+ T cells from blood. The TCR was taken from a woman aged 18-35 years in good health. In nucleotides, the CDR3 is TGTGCCAGCTCACCTGGCGCGGAGACCCAGTACTTC. It codes for CASSPGAETQYF.